This entry lists 28 T cell receptor beta chains sequenced from one sample in a study of metastatic and nonmetastatic thyroid tumors. TCRdb re-analyzed the PCR reads using MiXCR. There are under 7,500 clones in the sample; under 35% occur only once, and around 15% lies in the top ten. Until they underwent thyroid surgery, no patient had received any treatment. The sequencing input was adjacent normal tissue. Source of these receptors: a female donor with papillary thyroid cancer or a benign thyroid nodule (not recorded which). Some clones in this sample may be carry-over from other donors' samples.

The chain recombines TRBV11-3 with TRBJ2-3; perhaps TRBD2 as D (5 bases). CDR3 length: 15 residues. The ends were cut back, 0 bases at V and 6 bases at J, with 13 bases in the middle. The germline gives CDR1 SGHNT, CDR2 YENEEA. The CDR3 is CASSLEGLRGDTQYF. CDR3 bases: TGTGCCAGCAGCTTAGAAGGACTTAGAGGGGATACGCAGTATTTT.

This clone was counted at least ten times. The chain couples TRBV5-6 to TRBJ1-2; 8 bases line up with TRBD1. CDR3 length equals 14 residues. The ends lost 1 base at V and 5 bases at J; junction bases unmatched: 4. Germline V gives CDR1 SGHDT, CDR2 YYEEEE. The CDR3 spells CASSLTGGEYGYTF. Written as DNA, the CDR3 is TGTGCCAGCAGCTTGACAGGGGGGGAATATGGCTACACCTTC. The whole variable domain, remainder taken from reference TRBV5-6 and TRBJ1-2, is DAGVTQSPTHLIKTRGQQVTLRCSPKSGHDTVSWYQQALGQGPQFIFQYYEEEERQRGNFPDRFSGHQFPNYSSELNVNALLLGDSALYLCASSLTGGEYGYTFGSGTRLTVV.

V usage is TRBV12-3 or TRBV12-4 and J usage is TRBJ2-3; 7 bases map to TRBD2. Trimming took 1 base from V and 3 from J; bases not matched to a gene: 4. This CDR3 has 15 residues. CDR3 DNA: TGTGCCAGCAGTTTAGGGACTAGGGAAACAGATACGCAGTATTTT. This translates into CASSLGTRETDTQYF.

This clone is judged medium-sized. The rearrangement links TRBV7-9 to TRBJ1-2; 7 nucleotides line up with TRBD1. Germline CDR1 and CDR2: SEHNR and FQNEAQ (reference sequence). CDR3 length: 16 residues. Trimming at V came to 3 bases and at J to 5 bases, leaving 12 bases not matched to a gene. CDR3 DNA: TGTGCCAGCAGCTTTTGGGACAGAGACCCCCTTTATGGCTACACCTTC. Amino acids: CASSFWDRDPLYGYTF.

To note about this clone: One end of the junction does not line up with germline, which may come from a read error. The genes are TRBV20-1 and TRBJ2-1, with 8 positions matching TRBD2. CDR1 and CDR2 (germline): DFQATT, SNEGSKA (reference sequence). CDR3 size: 14 residues. CDR3 in DNA: TGCAGTGCTAGCTCTAGCGGGCCTTACAATCAGCACTTCTTC. This codes for CSASSSGPYNQHFF.

The chain combines TRBV18 with TRBJ1-4; a possible D gene is TRBD1 (6 bases). The germline V gene encodes CDR1 KGHSH and CDR2 LQKENI. V shed 4 bases and J shed 10 bases, with 19 bases lying between them. The CDR3 length is 15 residues. Here the CDR3 DNA reads TGTGCCAGCTCACAAGGGGACACGGGCGGCGCAAAACTGTTTTTT. Amino acids: CASSQGDTGGAKLFF.

This clone came up many times. A single base separates this from a much larger clone, so it may be a read error. The identical CDR3 is also encoded by other nucleotide sequences in the sample. The chain is built from TRBV25-1 and TRBJ1-6; no clear D. Germline V gene lookup returns CDR1 MGHDK and CDR2 SYGVNS. V dropped 6 bases and J dropped 7 bases, with 7 bases sitting between them. The CDR3 spans 12 residues. The chain's CDR3 is CASSEPNSPLHF. The CDR3 bases are TGTGCCAGCAGCGAACCGAATTCACCCCTCCACTTT.

This clone is medium-sized by share. V gene TRBV7-2 combines with J gene TRBJ2-1, with 9 bases that match TRBD2. The germline CDR1 and CDR2 sequences are SGHTA and FQGNSA. This CDR3 has 15 amino acids. V was clipped by 2 bases and J by 9 bases; unmatched bases: 8. The CDR3 coding sequence is TGTGCCAGCAGCTTAATGGGACTAGCAATGGGTGAGCAGTTCTTC. It is translated as CASSLMGLAMGEQFF.

As concerns this clone: The junction shows a germline mismatch at one end, possibly a read error. The J gene is TRBJ2-7, the V gene TRBV5-1; TRBD2 matches 9 bases. Germline assignment: CDR1 SGHRS and CDR2 YFSETQ. This CDR3 has 15 residues. The CDR3 is CSSSLHPSGTYGQYF. As DNA, the CDR3 is TGCTCCAGCAGCTTGCATCCTAGCGGGACCTACGGGCAGTACTTC.

The rearrangement uses TRBV20-1 and TRBJ2-3; 8 positions match TRBD2. J lost 4 bases, V lost 0 bases, and 9 bases had no gene match. Looked up from germline, CDR1 is DFQATT and CDR2 is SNEGSKA (reference sequence). The CDR3 contains 16 residues. The CDR3 DNA sequence: TGCAGTGCTAGAGACGTAAGCGGGGGAGCAGCAGATACGCAGTATTTT. Protein: CSARDVSGGAADTQYF.

This rearrangement joins TRBV19 to TRBJ2-1; unclear D gene. CDR3 size: 15 residues. The germline V gene encodes CDR1 LNHDA and CDR2 SQIVND (reference sequence). Trimming cost V 6 bases and J 0 bases, with 12 bases left between them. Here the CDR3 reads CASRAPRSSYNEQFF. CDR3 bases: TGTGCCAGTAGGGCGCCCCGGAGCTCCTACAATGAGCAGTTCTTC. Drawing the rest from reference TRBV19 and TRBJ2-1, the complete variable domain is DGGITQSPKYLFRKEGQNVTLSCEQNLNHDAMYWYRQDPGQGLRLIYYSQIVNDFQKGDIAEGYSVSREKKESFPLTVTSAQKNPTAFYLCASRAPRSSYNEQFFGPGTRLTVL.

This clone was seen many times. The chain uses TRBV7-3 and TRBJ2-7; TRBD1 matches 7 bases. The CDR3 is 14 residues long. The V gene end was trimmed by 5 bases and the J gene end by 2 bases; junction bases not matched to a gene: 6. CDR1 is SGHTA, CDR2 FQGTGA, per germline. The CDR3 region has the DNA TGTGCCAGCAGCCGGGACAGACAAGCCTACGAGCAGTACTTC. Translation: CASSRDRQAYEQYF.

This chain connects TRBV2 to TRBJ2-7, with TRBD2 identical over 12 bases. Looked up from germline, CDR1 is SNHLY and CDR2 is FYNNEI. After removal of 2 bases from V and 0 bases from J, the junction contained 5 bases not matched to a gene. CDR3 length equals 17 residues. For the CDR3, the DNA is TGTGCCAGCAGTGAACCTGGACTAGCGGGGAGCTCCTACGAGCAGTACTTC. Its translation is CASSEPGLAGSSYEQYF.

For this clone: This CDR3 fails to terminate in the conserved phenylalanine or tryptophan, so it likely reflects a read error. The CDR3: CASRLTPGLGAEAFI. CDR3 DNA: TGTGCGAGCAGGTTAACCCCAGGGTTGGGAGCTGAAGCTTTCATT. The chain joins TRBV7-9 to TRBJ1-1, with D tentatively TRBD1 (5 bases). Looked up from germline, CDR1 is SEHNR and CDR2 is FQNEAQ (reference sequence). The CDR3 spans 15 residues.

In its sample, this clone was seen many times. The chain combines TRBV20-1 with TRBJ2-1; 8 nucleotides align to TRBD2. The V gene's germline CDR1 is DFQATT and CDR2 SNEGSKA (reference sequence). J was trimmed by 10 bases and V by 6 bases; bases with no gene match: 14. There are 14 residues in the CDR3. The CDR3 nucleotides read TGCAGTGCCATAACGGGGGGGGGCCCGTGGGAGCAGTTCTTC. As protein: CSAITGGGPWEQFF.

The chain recombines TRBV6-1 with TRBJ2-1; 13 nucleotides line up with TRBD2. Germline V CDR1 and CDR2: MNHNS, SASEGT. V lost 3 bases, J lost 6 bases, and 5 bases stayed unmatched. The CDR3 totals 16 residues. The CDR3 here is CASSDILAGGGNEQFF. The CDR3 nucleotides are TGTGCCAGCAGTGACATACTAGCGGGAGGGGGCAATGAGCAGTTCTTC.

In regard to this clone: Germline is not matched at one junction end, which may reflect a read error. This rearrangement joins TRBV10-1 to TRBJ2-1, with 9 bases identical to TRBD2. CDR1 is WNHNN, CDR2 SYGVQD, per germline (reference sequence). This CDR3 region has 14 residues. CDR3: CASSDSGGYNEQSF. As DNA, the CDR3 is TGCGCCAGCAGTGATAGCGGGGGCTACAATGAGCAGTCCTTC.

This chain links TRBV12-3 or TRBV12-4 with TRBJ2-5, with 7 nucleotides matching TRBD1. Germline trimming cut 4 bases from V and 3 bases from J; bases unmatched to any gene: 5. The CDR3 runs 14 residues. The CDR3 is CASSYTGTEETQYF. CDR3 nucleotides: TGTGCCAGCAGTTATACCGGGACAGAAGAGACCCAGTACTTC.

This clone is classed as medium-sized (0.01 to 0.1%). The chain joins TRBV11-2 to TRBJ1-1; D not resolved. This CDR3 has 11 residues. Germline values: CDR1 SGHAT, CDR2 FQNNGV. Trimming took off 6 bases at V and 5 bases at J, with 7 bases between the two ends. Written as DNA, the CDR3 is TGTGCCAGCAGGGAGTATACTGAAGCTTTCTTT. It codes for CASREYTEAFF.

The chain links TRBV2 to TRBJ2-7, with D unclear. This CDR3 has 19 amino acids. Germline values: CDR1 SNHLY, CDR2 FYNNEI. The V end lost 3 bases, the J end lost 3 bases, and 27 bases lay between the germline ends. CDR3 amino acids: CASSDGRVLPAEDLYEQYF. The DNA of the CDR3 is TGTGCCAGCAGTGACGGAAGGGTCCTCCCGGCCGAGGACCTCTACGAGCAGTACTTC.

This rearrangement joins TRBV6-2 or TRBV6-3 to TRBJ2-1; no definite D call. V was clipped by 8 bases and J by 7 bases, with 9 bases between them. This CDR3 comprises 11 residues. The germline V gene has CDR1 MNHEY and CDR2 SVGEGT. The CDR3 DNA sequence: TGTGCCAGCGGCTACGTAAATGAGCAGTTCTTC. Its translation is CASGYVNEQFF.

This clone is large within its sample. This chain links TRBV6-1 with TRBJ2-7; D could derive from TRBD1 or TRBD2 (5 bases each). V gave up 5 bases and J gave up 1 base, with 15 bases separating them. The germline gives CDR1 MNHNS, CDR2 SASEGT. CDR3 length: 15 residues. CDR3: CASSPRQWGSYEQYF. The CDR3 nucleotides read TGTGCCAGCAGTCCCAGACAGTGGGGGTCCTACGAGCAGTACTTC.

This clone was counted a few times. The chain combines TRBV9 with TRBJ2-2; D not certain. Trimming took off 0 bases at V and 3 bases at J, with 6 bases between the two ends. CDR3 length equals 14 residues. Germline CDR1 and CDR2: SGDLS and YYNGEE. CDR3 protein: CASSVGEYTGELFF. The CDR3 DNA reads as TGTGCCAGCAGCGTAGGCGAATACACCGGGGAGCTGTTTTTT.

The chain uses TRBV7-8 and TRBJ2-1, with D possibly TRBD2 on 5 matching bases. Germline loops: CDR1 SGHVS, CDR2 FQNEAQ. The ends were cut back, 5 bases at V and 10 bases at J, with 18 bases in the middle. The CDR3 is 14 amino acids. The CDR3 DNA is TGTGCCAGCAGCCTCGCCGGGGTGTCTCTCGAGCAGTTCTTC. It yields the protein CASSLAGVSLEQFF.

This clone counts as large (0.1 to 1%). At one of its ends the junction is not consistent with the germline gene, which may arise from a read error. The chain carries TRBV6-5 and TRBJ1-4, with 8 bases matching TRBD1. Germline V gene lookup returns CDR1 MNHEY and CDR2 SVGAGI. The CDR3 is 16 residues long. CDR3 in DNA: TGTGCCAGCAGCTACTGGGGGACAGGCCGGAGGGAAAAACTGTTTTTT. Amino acid sequence: CASSYWGTGRREKLFF.

This clone was counted a few times. Germline and junction disagree at one end, which may indicate a read error. The V and J genes are TRBV6-5 and TRBJ2-7; possible D gene TRBD1, 6 bases. Germline CDR1 reads MNHEY; CDR2 reads SVGAGI. This CDR3 region has 17 residues. CDR3 sequence reads: CASSYTTSRQETYEQCF. The CDR3 DNA reads as TGTGCCAGCAGTTACACAACAAGTAGACAGGAGACCTACGAGCAGTGCTTC.

This clone rates as medium-sized. The chain links TRBV24-1 to TRBJ2-2, with a weak D call TRBD1 (5 bases). CDR3 length: 15 amino acids. Germline CDR1 and CDR2: KGHDR and SFDVKD. V shed 7 bases and J shed 0 bases, with 11 bases lying between them. The CDR3 loop reads CATRGRVSNTGELFF. The CDR3 DNA reads TGTGCCACCAGGGGCAGGGTTTCGAACACCGGGGAGCTGTTTTTT.

This clone has a handful of counts. V and J are TRBV12-5 and TRBJ1-5, with D perhaps matching TRBD1 (5 bases). V was shortened by 6 bases and J by 3 bases, with 15 bases between the two germline ends. Per the germline V gene, CDR1 is LGHNT and CDR2 is FRNRAP. This CDR3 has 15 residues. Here the CDR3 reads CASGDWGFSNQPQHF. The CDR3 DNA follows: TGTGCTAGTGGGGATTGGGGGTTTTCCAATCAGCCCCAGCATTTT.